These 5 T cell receptor beta chains came from one sample sequenced in a study of blood T cells in healthy people across ages. A second PCR, run for about 7 to 12 cycles, used a sample-barcoded 5' primer plus a J-beta primer mix. TCRdb fed the 5' RACE reads into MiXCR, producing one record per CDR3 protein. The data show over 600,000 distinct CDR3 sequences, roughly three fifths seen once. Material for sequencing was blood. These receptors all stem from a middle-aged man in good health.

The chain employs TRBV12-3 or TRBV12-4 and TRBJ2-3, with 8 bases that match TRBD2. The V and J ends lost 5 bases and 3 bases, in that order; junction bases with no gene match: 10. The CDR3 is 16 amino acids. CDR3 in DNA: TGTGCCAGCAGTCTTGCGTCGGGGGGGTGGACAGATACGCAGTATTTT. This gives the protein CASSLASGGWTDTQYF.

The chain joins TRBV2 to TRBJ2-1, with D perhaps matching TRBD1 (6 bases). Trimming removed 6 bases at V and 10 bases at J, with 10 bases between. Germline loops: CDR1 SNHLY, CDR2 FYNNEI. The CDR3 length is 11 residues. The CDR3 here is CASRGDIEQFF. For the CDR3, the DNA is TGTGCCAGCAGGGGGGACATCGAGCAGTTCTTC.

The V gene is TRBV7-2, the J gene TRBJ2-7, with 11 bases matching TRBD2. J was trimmed by 8 bases and V by 0 bases; bases with no gene match: 12. Germline CDR1 is SGHTA and CDR2 is FQGNSA. The CDR3 is made up of 17 amino acids. The CDR3 loop reads CASSLAPSSGRSYKQYF. In DNA form, the CDR3 reads TGTGCCAGCAGCTTAGCGCCTTCTAGCGGGAGGTCCTATAAGCAGTACTTC.

The rearrangement joins TRBV20-1 to TRBJ2-3; 13 positions agree with TRBD2. The V segment lost 1 base and the J segment 3 bases; nucleotides outside the gene matches: 13. CDR3 length: 19 residues. From germline, CDR1 is DFQATT and CDR2 SNEGSKA (reference sequence). CDR3: CSARGKLAGGRGQTDTQYF. CDR3 coding DNA: TGCAGTGCTAGAGGGAAACTAGCGGGAGGGCGTGGTCAGACAGATACGCAGTATTTT.

Here the CDR3 reads CASRAAGTYEQYF. The CDR3 region has the DNA TGTGCCAGCAGAGCGGCAGGAACCTACGAGCAGTACTTC. The V gene is TRBV5-6, the J gene TRBJ2-7; D may be TRBD2 (5 bases). This CDR3 spans 13 amino acids. Germline V gene sequence: CDR1 SGHDT, CDR2 YYEEEE. V lost 5 bases and J lost 2, with 11 bases in between.